The 20 T cell receptor beta chains below all came from one sample that was sequenced in a study of Tregs in tolerant kidney transplant recipients. The protocol was immunoSEQ multiplex PCR, while the TCRdb copy is restricted to in-frame clones and leaves out a portion. Here the sample spans about 87,000 clones, roughly 93% being singletons. The sample was CD4+ T cells from blood, taken before the transplant. The source of these receptors is a human donor who received a combined kidney and bone marrow transplant.

This CDR3 reads CASSPAVREGRDEQYF. In nucleotides, the CDR3 is TGCGCCAGCAGCCCCGCAGTGCGGGAGGGTAGGGACGAGCAGTACTTC. The V and J genes are TRBV4-3 and TRBJ2-7; 9 nucleotides agree with TRBD2. The V and J ends lost 4 bases and 5 bases, in that order; junction bases with no gene match: 12. Germline CDR1 and CDR2: LGHNA and YSLEER. This CDR3 contains 16 residues.

This chain connects TRBV9 to TRBJ2-7, with 7 bases fitting TRBD1. The V and J ends lost 0 bases and 2 bases, in that order; junction bases with no gene match: 5. The CDR3 loop spans 15 amino acids. Per germline, CDR1 SGDLS and CDR2 YYNGEE. In nucleotides, the CDR3 is TGTGCCAGCAGCGTAGCGTCCCAGGGGGCCTACGAGCAGTACTTC. This codes for CASSVASQGAYEQYF.

This chain's CDR3 is CASSKVGGAFSGNTEAFF. The CDR3 coding sequence is TGTGCCAGTAGTAAGGTCGGGGGGGCATTTAGTGGGAACACTGAAGCTTTCTTT. V gene TRBV19 combines with J gene TRBJ1-1; a possible D gene is TRBD1 (6 bases). This CDR3 contains 18 residues. The V end was cut by 4 bases, the J end by 1 base, with 22 bases between. Germline V CDR1 and CDR2: LNHDA, SQIVND (reference sequence).

V usage is TRBV7-2 and J usage is TRBJ2-1; tentatively, D is TRBD2 (6 bases). CDR1 and CDR2 from the germline V gene are SGHTA and FQGNSA. Deletions cut 1 base from V and 5 bases from J, with 12 bases between. The CDR3 spans 15 residues. This CDR3 reads CASSLEGGRDNEQFF. Written as DNA, the CDR3 is TGTGCCAGCAGCTTAGAGGGAGGACGTGACAATGAGCAGTTCTTC.

In its sample, this clone was seen a few times. The V and J genes are TRBV7-2 and TRBJ2-2, with D possibly matching TRBD2 (5 bases). The CDR3 spans 15 residues. Trimming cost V 1 base and J 6 bases, with 12 bases left between them. Germline-derived CDR1 and CDR2 are SGHTA and FQGNSA. CDR3 sequence: CASSLGSLVPGELFF. DNA for the CDR3: TGTGCCAGCAGCTTAGGGTCACTAGTCCCCGGGGAGCTGTTTTTT.

V usage is TRBV5-1 and J usage is TRBJ1-3, with D hard to call. V dropped 4 bases and J dropped 8 bases, with 19 bases sitting between them. The CDR3 is made up of 15 amino acids. CDR1 is SGHRS and CDR2 is YFSETQ in the germline V gene. CDR3 sequence: CASSPEWATRDTIYF. DNA of the CDR3: TGCGCCAGCAGCCCCGAATGGGCTACGCGAGACACCATATATTTT.

The V gene is TRBV6-1, the J gene TRBJ1-4; the match to TRBD1 covers 8 bases. The germline V gene has CDR1 MNHNS and CDR2 SASEGT. With V trimmed by 3 bases and J by 2 bases, 8 bases remained unmatched. The CDR3 has 17 amino acids. The CDR3 region is CASSDRGLRSTNEKLFF. For the CDR3, the DNA is TGTGCCAGCAGTGACAGGGGGCTTAGGTCGACTAATGAAAAACTGTTTTTT.

The rearrangement links TRBV7-3 to TRBJ2-2, with a weak D call TRBD2 (6 bases). Germline lookup yields CDR1 SGHTA and CDR2 FQGTGA. V dropped 5 bases and J dropped 6 bases, with 16 bases sitting between them. The CDR3 has 15 residues. The CDR3 bases are TGTGCCAGCAGCATCGGGACTTTCGGGTCCGGGGAGCTGTTTTTT. This gives the protein CASSIGTFGSGELFF.

The chain recombines TRBV6-5 with TRBJ1-1; TRBD1 matches 7 bases. V was clipped by 6 bases and J by 5 bases; unmatched bases: 6. Looked up from germline, CDR1 is MNHEY and CDR2 is SVGAGI. The CDR3 length is 13 residues. The CDR3 here is CASSGDRLTEAFF. In nucleotides, the CDR3 is TGTGCCAGCAGCGGGGACAGATTGACTGAAGCTTTCTTT.

V usage is TRBV4-2 and J usage is TRBJ1-2; 7 positions agree with TRBD1. Germline V gene sequence: CDR1 LGHNA, CDR2 YNFKEQ. The CDR3 extends over 16 amino acids. Trimming took 0 bases from V and 5 from J; bases not matched to a gene: 9. The CDR3 protein is CASSQDLRTGQYGYTF. Written as DNA, the CDR3 is TGTGCCAGCAGCCAAGACTTGCGGACAGGCCAGTATGGCTACACCTTC.

The V call is TRBV27, the J call TRBJ1-3, with 7 bases fitting TRBD1. This CDR3 comprises 14 residues. Germline V CDR1 and CDR2: MNHEY, SMNVEV (reference sequence). V trimming: 4 bases; J trimming: 1 base; junction bases outside the gene matches: 1. The CDR3 sequence: CASSYRGSGNTIYF. The CDR3 region has the DNA TGTGCCAGCAGTTACAGGGGATCTGGAAACACCATATATTTT.

This chain joins TRBV7-9 and TRBJ1-1; D not resolved. Germline loops: CDR1 SEHNR, CDR2 FQNEAQ (reference sequence). Trimming removed 0 bases from V and 9 bases from J, with 8 bases in between. CDR3 length: 12 amino acids. Here the CDR3 reads CASSLAARKAFF. The CDR3 DNA sequence: TGTGCCAGCAGCTTAGCAGCGCGTAAAGCTTTCTTT. Supplemented by reference TRBV7-9 and TRBJ1-1, the full variable domain reads DTGVSQNPRHKITKRGQNVTFRCDPISEHNRLYWYRQTLGQGPEFLTYFQNEAQLEKSRLLSDRFSAERPKGSFSTLEIQRTEQGDSAMYLCASSLAARKAFFGQGTRLTVV.

This sequence joins TRBV6-1 and TRBJ1-1; TRBD1 agrees at 8 bases. The CDR3 extends over 13 amino acids. V lost 8 bases and J lost 4; bases outside the gene matches: 6. Germline CDR1 reads MNHNS; CDR2 reads SASEGT. DNA for the CDR3: TGTGCCAGCTCGAGAGACAGGGGCACTGAAGCTTTCTTT. It codes for CASSRDRGTEAFF.

The CDR3 here is CASSLDEGAGGYTF. As DNA, the CDR3 is TGTGCCAGCAGCTTAGATGAGGGGGCCGGAGGCTACACCTTC. The chain has TRBV7-9 and TRBJ1-2; 7 nucleotides match TRBD1. The V gene's germline CDR1 is SEHNR and CDR2 FQNEAQ (reference sequence). The CDR3 has 14 amino acids. Trimming cost V 1 base and J 8 bases; bases outside gene matches: 7.

This clone was picked up a small number of times. The chain couples TRBV19 to TRBJ2-7, with 8 bases that match TRBD2. The CDR3 is made up of 18 amino acids. Losses at the gene ends were 2 bases for V and 2 bases for J; bases not matched to a gene: 14. Germline V gives CDR1 LNHDA, CDR2 SQIVND (reference sequence). The CDR3 DNA follows: TGTGCCAGTAGTATACGGGGACTAGAGCCAACCTACGCCTACGAGCAGTACTTC. Translating it yields CASSIRGLEPTYAYEQYF.

The chain joins TRBV7-3 to TRBJ2-5, with 8 nucleotides matching TRBD2. Germline lookup yields CDR1 SGHTA and CDR2 FQGTGA. CDR3 length equals 17 residues. Losses at the gene ends were 2 bases for V and 2 bases for J; bases not matched to a gene: 10. CDR3 residues: CASSLQLSGASQETQYF. Written as DNA, the CDR3 is TGTGCCAGCAGCTTACAGCTTAGCGGGGCTTCTCAAGAGACCCAGTACTTC.

The gene calls are TRBV5-4 and TRBJ1-2, with TRBD1 identical over 7 bases. This CDR3 has 16 amino acids. V shed 3 bases, J shed 4 bases, and the junction held 12 bases outside the gene matches. Germline CDR1 and CDR2: SGHNT and YYREEE (reference sequence). This chain's CDR3 is CASSSLARDRVYGYTF. CDR3 sequence (DNA): TGTGCCAGCAGCTCCCTAGCACGGGACAGAGTCTATGGCTACACCTTC.

The CDR3 loop is CASSVTGTATYEQYF. DNA of the CDR3: TGTGCCAGCAGCGTCACCGGGACAGCGACCTACGAGCAGTACTTC. J is TRBJ2-7 and V is TRBV6-6, with TRBD1 identical over 7 bases. This CDR3 has 15 residues. V shed 6 bases and J 2 bases; nucleotides not matched to a gene: 10. Germline CDR1 and CDR2: MNHNY and SVGAGI (reference sequence).

The chain links TRBV7-9 to TRBJ1-3; 8 bases map to TRBD1. The CDR3 runs to 14 residues. The germline V gene encodes CDR1 SEHNR and CDR2 FQNEAQ (reference sequence). Trimming cost V 8 bases and J 4 bases; bases outside gene matches: 7. The CDR3 DNA reads as TGTGCCAGCCGGGAGACAGGGGTCGGAAACACCATATATTTT. It codes for CASRETGVGNTIYF. Together with reference TRBV7-9 and TRBJ1-3, the CDR3 gives the full variable domain: DTGVSQNPRHKITKRGQNVTFRCDPISEHNRLYWYRQTLGQGPEFLTYFQNEAQLEKSRLLSDRFSAERPKGSFSTLEIQRTEQGDSAMYLCASRETGVGNTIYFGEGSWLTVV.

J is TRBJ2-7 and V is TRBV4-2, with 8 bases lining up with TRBD1. This CDR3 region has 14 residues. V shed 2 bases and J 4 bases; nucleotides not matched to a gene: 4. Germline assignment: CDR1 LGHNA and CDR2 YNFKEQ. The CDR3 DNA reads TGTGCCAGCAGCCAACGACAGGGGATATACGAGCAGTACTTC. Amino acid sequence: CASSQRQGIYEQYF.